This T cell receptor beta chain was profiled in a study of control samples from healthy donors and cancer patients. This CDR3 region has 14 residues. CDR1 and CDR2 from the germline V gene are KGHSH and LQKENI. Trimming cost V 5 bases and J 0 bases, with 7 bases left between them. Sequencing was performed with immunoSEQ multiplex PCR; in TCRdb, only in-frame clones are kept and a portion is missing. The profile shows about 80,000 clones, about 88% of them singletons. Sequenced sample: blood. The chain joins TRBV18 to TRBJ1-4; D not resolved. The sequence was collected from a woman in her forties or fifties in good health. Here the CDR3 reads CASSVTATNEKLFF. CDR3 in DNA: TGTGCCAGCTCAGTGACTGCAACTAATGAAAAACTGTTTTTT.